This TCR beta chain came from a study of T cell responses to AZD1222 COVID-19 vaccine. Produced via immunoSEQ multiplex PCR; TCRdb's table is partial and in-frame only. The data contain more than 75,000 clones, approximately 87% of them singletons. The material sequenced was peripheral blood, taken on day 0 of AZD1222 vaccination. This TCR was sampled from an adult in good health.

CDR3 loop: CASSPREMDTQYF. CDR3 nucleotide sequence: TGTGCCAGCAGCCCACGAGAGATGGATACGCAGTATTTT. The chain has TRBV4-2 and TRBJ2-3; D not certain. V was cut by 4 bases and J by 6 bases, with 11 bases left in between. From germline, CDR1 is LGHNA and CDR2 YNFKEQ. The length of the CDR3 is 13 residues.